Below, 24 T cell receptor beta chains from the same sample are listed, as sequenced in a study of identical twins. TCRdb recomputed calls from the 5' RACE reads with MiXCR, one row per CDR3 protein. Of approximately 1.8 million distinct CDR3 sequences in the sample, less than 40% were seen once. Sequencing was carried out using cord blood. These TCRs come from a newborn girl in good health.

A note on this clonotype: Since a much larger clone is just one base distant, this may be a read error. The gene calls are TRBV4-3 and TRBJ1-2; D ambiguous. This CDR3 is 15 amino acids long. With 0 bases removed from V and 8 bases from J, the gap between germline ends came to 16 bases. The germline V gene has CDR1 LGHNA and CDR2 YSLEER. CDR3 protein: CASSQDRAAAGGYTF. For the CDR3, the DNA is TGCGCCAGCAGCCAAGATCGAGCGGCAGCCGGGGGCTACACCTTC.

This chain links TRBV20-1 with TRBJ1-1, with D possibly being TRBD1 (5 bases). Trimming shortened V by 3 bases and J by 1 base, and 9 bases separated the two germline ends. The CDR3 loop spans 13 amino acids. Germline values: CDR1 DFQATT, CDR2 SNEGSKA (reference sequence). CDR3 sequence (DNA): TGCAGTGCTAGTCGGGACGGGAACACTGAAGCTTTCTTT. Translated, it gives CSASRDGNTEAFF.

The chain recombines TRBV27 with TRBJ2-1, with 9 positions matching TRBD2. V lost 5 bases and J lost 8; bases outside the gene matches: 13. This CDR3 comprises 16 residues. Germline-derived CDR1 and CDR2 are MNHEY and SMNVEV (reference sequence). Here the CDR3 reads CASSLFRGLASDEQFF. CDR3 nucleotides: TGTGCCAGCAGTCTTTTTAGGGGACTAGCATCCGATGAGCAGTTCTTC.

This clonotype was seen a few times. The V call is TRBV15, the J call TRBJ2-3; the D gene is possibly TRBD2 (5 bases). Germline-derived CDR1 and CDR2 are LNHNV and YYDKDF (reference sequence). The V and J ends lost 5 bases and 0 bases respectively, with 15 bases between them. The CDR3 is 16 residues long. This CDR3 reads CATSGLLTVSTDTQYF. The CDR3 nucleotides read TGTGCCACCAGCGGACTTTTGACCGTTAGCACAGATACGCAGTATTTT.

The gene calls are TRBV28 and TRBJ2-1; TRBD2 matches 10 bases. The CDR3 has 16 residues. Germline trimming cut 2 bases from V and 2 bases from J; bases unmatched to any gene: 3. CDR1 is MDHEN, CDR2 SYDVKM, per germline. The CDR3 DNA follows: TGTGCCAGCAGTTTACAAGGACTAGCGGCCTACAATGAGCAGTTCTTC. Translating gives CASSLQGLAAYNEQFF.

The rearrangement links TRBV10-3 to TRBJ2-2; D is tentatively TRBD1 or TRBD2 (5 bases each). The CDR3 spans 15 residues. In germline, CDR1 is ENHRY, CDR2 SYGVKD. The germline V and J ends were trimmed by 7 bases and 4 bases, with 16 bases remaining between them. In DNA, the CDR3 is TGTGCCATCAACCCCGGGACCGCGGGCACCGGGGAGCTGTTTTTT. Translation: CAINPGTAGTGELFF.

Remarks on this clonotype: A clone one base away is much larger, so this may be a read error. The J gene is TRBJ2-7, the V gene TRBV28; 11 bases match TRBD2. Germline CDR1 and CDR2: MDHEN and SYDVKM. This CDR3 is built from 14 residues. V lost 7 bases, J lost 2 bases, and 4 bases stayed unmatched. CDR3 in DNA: TGTGCCAGCACTTTGACTAGCGGGACCTACGAGCAGTACTTC. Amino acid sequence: CASTLTSGTYEQYF.

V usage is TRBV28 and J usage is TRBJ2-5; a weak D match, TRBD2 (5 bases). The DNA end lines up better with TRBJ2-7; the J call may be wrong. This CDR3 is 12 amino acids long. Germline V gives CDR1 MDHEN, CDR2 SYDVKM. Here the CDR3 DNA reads TGTGCCAGCAGTGTGCTAGCAGACGAGCAGTACTTC. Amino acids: CASSVLADEQYF.

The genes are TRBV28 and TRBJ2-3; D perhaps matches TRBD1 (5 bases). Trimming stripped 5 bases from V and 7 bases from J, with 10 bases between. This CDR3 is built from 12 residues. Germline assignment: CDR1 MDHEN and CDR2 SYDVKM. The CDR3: CASSTQGHTQYF. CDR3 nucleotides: TGTGCCAGCAGTACGCAGGGTCATACGCAGTATTTT.

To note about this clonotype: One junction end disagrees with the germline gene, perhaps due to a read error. Here the CDR3 DNA reads TGTGCCAGCGGTTACCGAACGAGGGAGCGAATAAATGCTTTCTTT. Translated: CASGYRTRERINAFF. V usage is TRBV6-2 or TRBV6-3 and J usage is TRBJ1-1; D gene ambiguous. Germline V gene data show CDR1 as MNHEY and CDR2 as SVGEGT. The CDR3 is made up of 15 amino acids.

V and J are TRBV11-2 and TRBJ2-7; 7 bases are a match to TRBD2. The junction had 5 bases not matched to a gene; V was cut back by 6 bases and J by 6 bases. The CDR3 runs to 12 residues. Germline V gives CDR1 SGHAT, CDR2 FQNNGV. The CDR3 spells CASRLGTTEQYF. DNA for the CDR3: TGTGCCAGCAGGCTAGGGACTACCGAGCAGTACTTC. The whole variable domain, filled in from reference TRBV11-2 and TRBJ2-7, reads EAGVAQSPRYKIIEKRQSVAFWCNPISGHATLYWYQQILGQGPKLLIQFQNNGVVDDSQLPKDRFSAERLKGVDSTLKIQPAKLEDSAVYLCASRLGTTEQYFGPGTRLTVT.

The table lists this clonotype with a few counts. Here the CDR3 DNA reads TGCAGCAGGGCCTACGGCAGCTCCTACGAGCAGTACTTC. It codes for CSRAYGSSYEQYF. V and J are TRBV20-1 and TRBJ2-7; a possible D gene is TRBD1 (5 bases). The CDR3 has 13 amino acids. Germline CDR1 reads DFQATT; CDR2 reads SNEGSKA (reference sequence).

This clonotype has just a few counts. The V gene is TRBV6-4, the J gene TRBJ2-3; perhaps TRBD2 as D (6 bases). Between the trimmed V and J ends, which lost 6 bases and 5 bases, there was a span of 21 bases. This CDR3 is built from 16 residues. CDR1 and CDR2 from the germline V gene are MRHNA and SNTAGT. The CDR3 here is CASSKSGLSKVDTQYF. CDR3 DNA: TGTGCCAGCAGCAAGAGCGGGCTCAGTAAAGTAGATACGCAGTATTTT.

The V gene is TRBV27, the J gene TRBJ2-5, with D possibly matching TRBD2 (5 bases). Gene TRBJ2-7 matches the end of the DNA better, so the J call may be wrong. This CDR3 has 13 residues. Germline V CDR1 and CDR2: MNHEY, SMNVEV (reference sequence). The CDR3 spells CASSLAPSSEQYF. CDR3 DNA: TGTGCCAGCAGTTTAGCCCCTAGCTCCGAGCAGTACTTC.

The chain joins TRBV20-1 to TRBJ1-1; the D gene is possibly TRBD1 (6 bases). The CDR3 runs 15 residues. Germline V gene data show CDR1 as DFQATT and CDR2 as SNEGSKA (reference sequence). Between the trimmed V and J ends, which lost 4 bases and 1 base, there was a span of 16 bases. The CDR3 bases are TGCAGTGCTACCACCAGTGGGACAAGGAACACTGAAGCTTTCTTT. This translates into CSATTSGTRNTEAFF.

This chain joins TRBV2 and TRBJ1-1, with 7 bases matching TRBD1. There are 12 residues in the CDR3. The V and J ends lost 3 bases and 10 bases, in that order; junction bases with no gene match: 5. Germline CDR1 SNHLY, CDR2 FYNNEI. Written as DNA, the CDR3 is TGTGCCAGCAGTGAGCGACAGGGAGTAGCTTTCTTT. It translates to CASSERQGVAFF.

DNA for the CDR3: TGTGCCAGCAGCGTAGATCGACTAGCGGGAGACAATGAGCAGTTCTTC. The encoded protein is CASSVDRLAGDNEQFF. The chain is built from TRBV9 and TRBJ2-1, with 12 bases lining up with TRBD2. V gave up 0 bases and J gave up 5 bases; unmatched junction bases: 3. Germline V gene sequence: CDR1 SGDLS, CDR2 YYNGEE. This CDR3 has 16 amino acids.

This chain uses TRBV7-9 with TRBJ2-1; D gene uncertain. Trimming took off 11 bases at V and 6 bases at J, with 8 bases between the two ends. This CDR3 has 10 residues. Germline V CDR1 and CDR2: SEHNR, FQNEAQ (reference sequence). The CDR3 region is CAVSSNEQFF. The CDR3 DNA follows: TGTGCCGTCTCAAGCAATGAGCAGTTCTTC.

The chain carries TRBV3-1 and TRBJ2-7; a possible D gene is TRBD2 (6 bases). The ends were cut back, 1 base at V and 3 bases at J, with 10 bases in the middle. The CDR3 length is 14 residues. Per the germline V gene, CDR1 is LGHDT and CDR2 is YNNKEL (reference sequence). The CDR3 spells CASSQGLRGYEQYF. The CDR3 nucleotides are TGTGCCAGCAGCCAAGGGTTGCGGGGCTACGAGCAGTACTTC.

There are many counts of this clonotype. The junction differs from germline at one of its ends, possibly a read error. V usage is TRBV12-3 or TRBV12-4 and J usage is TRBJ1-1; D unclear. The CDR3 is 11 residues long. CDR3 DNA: TGCGCCAGCAGCTTAGGAGTGGAAGCTTTCTTT. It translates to CASSLGVEAFF.

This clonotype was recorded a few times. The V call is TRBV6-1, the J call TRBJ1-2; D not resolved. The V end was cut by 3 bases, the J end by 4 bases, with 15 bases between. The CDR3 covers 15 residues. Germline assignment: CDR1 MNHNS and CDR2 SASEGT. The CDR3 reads CASSEGASMPYGYTF. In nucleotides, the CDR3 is TGTGCCAGCAGTGAGGGAGCGTCTATGCCCTATGGCTACACCTTC.

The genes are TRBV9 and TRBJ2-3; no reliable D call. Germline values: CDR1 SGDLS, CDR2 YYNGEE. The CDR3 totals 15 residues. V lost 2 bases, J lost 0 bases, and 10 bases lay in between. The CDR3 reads CASSVGRPSTDTQYF. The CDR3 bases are TGTGCCAGCAGCGTTGGGCGACCAAGCACAGATACGCAGTATTTT.

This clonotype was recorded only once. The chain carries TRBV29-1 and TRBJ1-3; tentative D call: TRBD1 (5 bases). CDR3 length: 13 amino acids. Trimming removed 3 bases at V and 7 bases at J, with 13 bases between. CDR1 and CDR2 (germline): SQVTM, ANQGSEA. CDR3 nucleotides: TGCAGCGTTGAGGGAGGGGCGTCCAACACCATATATTTT. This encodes CSVEGGASNTIYF.

The DNA for the CDR3 is TGTGCCATCAGCTTGTGGAGACTAGCGGGAGAGGGACGCACAGATACGCAGTATTTT. Amino acids: CAISLWRLAGEGRTDTQYF. This chain links TRBV10-3 with TRBJ2-3; 12 nucleotides line up with TRBD2. After removal of 6 bases from V and 1 base from J, the junction contained 14 bases not matched to a gene. This CDR3 is 19 amino acids long. Germline V gene lookup returns CDR1 ENHRY and CDR2 SYGVKD.